The source of this T cell receptor beta chain is a study of PD-1 blockade in classical Hodgkin lymphoma. The CDR3 runs 15 residues. Germline V gene lookup returns CDR1 SGHNT and CDR2 YYREEE (reference sequence). Trimming stripped 2 bases from V and 6 bases from J, with 14 bases between. This table comes from immunoSEQ multiplex PCR, and its TCRdb copy is limited to in-frame clones, with some not included. Among under 65,000 clones listed, 75% to 90% were seen once. Each patient relapsed following autologous stem cell transplantation, and prior brentuximab vedotin exposure differed. Here the sequenced sample was peripheral blood mononuclear cells (PBMCs), taken at baseline. This chain connects TRBV5-4 to TRBJ1-4, with a tentative D call TRBD1 (6 bases). The sequence came from a human donor with classical Hodgkin lymphoma. CDR3 protein: CASSLNRALDEKLFF. For the CDR3, the DNA is TGTGCCAGCAGCTTAAACAGGGCCCTGGATGAAAAACTGTTTTTT.